This T cell receptor (beta chain) appears in the sequencing data of a study of CD8 T cells in Susac syndrome. Random hexamers were used to reverse transcribe roughly 0.45 to 1 ug of RNA. TCRdb redid the calling of the immunoSEQ multiplex PCR reads with MiXCR, one entry per CDR3 protein. The repertoire consists of 150,000 or so distinct CDR3 sequences, with approximately 92% occurring once and the leading ten covering over 0.11%. TCR beta sequences were obtained from blood CD8+ and CD4+ T cells. The authors negatively isolated CD8+ and CD4+ T cells and FACS-enriched TEMRA cells. The CDR3 is 17 residues long. V was clipped by 3 bases and J by 0 bases; unmatched bases: 4. Germline lookup yields CDR1 SGHRS and CDR2 YFSETQ.

V gene TRBV5-1 combines with J gene TRBJ2-2; 11 bases line up with TRBD2. This receptor was taken from a human donor in good health. The sample taken for sequencing was CD4+ T cells from PBMCs. CDR3 nucleotide sequence: TGCGCCAGCAGCTGGACACTAGCGGGGGCGAACACCGGGGAGCTGTTTTTT. It encodes CASSWTLAGANTGELFF.